This TCR beta chain was sequenced for a study of CD8 T cells in ankylosing spondylitis. Libraries for TCR beta were made by quantitative 5'-RACE with molecular barcodes. TCRdb itself ran the 5' RACE reads through MiXCR, one entry per CDR3 protein. The data contain some 340,000 distinct CDR3 sequences, about 15% of them singletons. Germline trimming cut 4 bases from V and 2 bases from J; bases unmatched to any gene: 3. The CDR3 length is 15 residues. Germline V lookup: CDR1 MGHRA, CDR2 YSYEKL. This clonotype was seen once. The sequencing sample was made of blood, either unsorted or a sorted T cell fraction (not recorded which). The clonotype was recovered from a male donor with ankylosing spondylitis or in good health (not recorded which). This sequence joins TRBV4-1 and TRBJ2-5; 11 bases are a match to TRBD2. The CDR3 here is CASSRGLAEQETQYF. Written as DNA, the CDR3 is TGCGCCAGCAGCCGGGGACTAGCGGAACAAGAGACCCAGTACTTC.